These T cell receptor beta chains were read from a single sample in a study of PD-1 blockade in classical Hodgkin lymphoma. Only in-frame clones appear in the TCRdb table, and some are missing; sequencing was by immunoSEQ multiplex PCR. The data contain 10,000 to 13,000 clones, around 75% of them singletons. Sequenced material: peripheral blood mononuclear cells (PBMCs), taken at baseline. These receptors were collected from a human donor with classical Hodgkin lymphoma. Each CDR3 is given with its conserved first and last residue. A D gene is named only where the DNA matches it firmly. Clone size appears in some rows only: once, few, many, or a class for an expanded clone.

d_call: TRBD2; j_call: TRBJ2-1; clone_size: -; v_call: TRBV9; cdr3_aa: CASSVSGGDNEQFF; cdr3_nt: TGTGCCAGCAGCGTTAGCGGGGGGGACAATGAGCAGTTCTTC
d_call: -; j_call: TRBJ1-2; clone_size: -; v_call: TRBV9; cdr3_aa: CASSGQSWDVTGYTF; cdr3_nt: TGTGCCAGCAGCGGACAGTCCTGGGACGTTACAGGCTACACCTTC
d_call: -; j_call: TRBJ1-1; clone_size: -; v_call: TRBV28; cdr3_aa: CASSLGTFEAFF; cdr3_nt: TGTGCCAGCAGTTTAGGGACATTTGAAGCTTTCTTT
d_call: TRBD1; j_call: TRBJ1-1; clone_size: -; v_call: TRBV28; cdr3_aa: CASSSSGTGYTEAFF; cdr3_nt: TGTGCCAGCAGTTCCTCCGGGACAGGGTACACTGAAGCTTTCTTT
d_call: -; j_call: TRBJ1-5; clone_size: -; v_call: TRBV4-1; cdr3_aa: CASSQDVKGGSNQPQHF; cdr3_nt: TGCGCCAGCAGCCAAGATGTAAAGGGTGGAAGCAATCAGCCCCAGCATTTT
d_call: TRBD1; j_call: TRBJ1-5; clone_size: -; v_call: TRBV10-2; cdr3_aa: CASIDSTGDQPQHF; cdr3_nt: TGCGCCAGCATCGATTCGACAGGGGATCAGCCCCAGCATTTT
d_call: -; j_call: TRBJ2-7; clone_size: -; v_call: TRBV20-1; cdr3_aa: CSAPRYQGRYF; cdr3_nt: TGCAGTGCTCCCCGATACCAGGGGAGGTACTTC
d_call: -; j_call: TRBJ2-1; clone_size: -; v_call: TRBV5-1; cdr3_aa: CASSLNLDEQFF; cdr3_nt: TGCGCCAGCAGCTTGAATTTGGATGAGCAGTTCTTC
d_call: -; j_call: TRBJ1-4; clone_size: -; v_call: TRBV10-3; cdr3_aa: CAISGSSTNEKLFF; cdr3_nt: TGTGCCATCAGTGGATCGTCAACTAATGAAAAACTGTTTTTT
d_call: -; j_call: TRBJ2-2; clone_size: -; v_call: TRBV6-6; cdr3_aa: CASSNAGSGELFF; cdr3_nt: TGTGCCAGCAGCAACGCGGGGTCCGGGGAGCTGTTTTTT
d_call: -; j_call: TRBJ1-5; clone_size: -; v_call: TRBV2; cdr3_aa: CASSGTGGNQPQHF; cdr3_nt: TGTGCCAGCAGTGGGACGGGGGGCAATCAGCCCCAGCATTTT
d_call: -; j_call: TRBJ1-1; clone_size: -; v_call: TRBV10-3; cdr3_aa: CAISESGNTEAFF; cdr3_nt: TGTGCCATCAGTGAGTCAGGGAACACTGAAGCTTTCTTT
d_call: -; j_call: TRBJ2-7; clone_size: once; v_call: TRBV9; cdr3_aa: CASSAPREYEQYF; cdr3_nt: TGTGCCAGCAGCGCCCCCAGGGAATACGAGCAGTACTTC
d_call: -; j_call: TRBJ1-2; clone_size: -; v_call: TRBV7-9; cdr3_aa: CASSLDGGRVTNYGYTF; cdr3_nt: TGTGCCAGCAGCTTAGATGGGGGGCGTGTAACTAACTATGGCTACACCTTC
d_call: -; j_call: TRBJ2-1; clone_size: few; v_call: TRBV30; cdr3_aa: CACRKGAGNEQFF; cdr3_nt: TGTGCCTGCCGTAAAGGGGCGGGAAATGAGCAGTTCTTC
d_call: TRBD1; j_call: TRBJ1-6; clone_size: medium-sized; v_call: TRBV15; cdr3_aa: CATSRKGQGAPPLHF; cdr3_nt: TGTGCCACCAGCAGAAAAGGACAGGGGGCTCCACCCCTCCACTTT
d_call: TRBD2; j_call: TRBJ2-1; clone_size: once; v_call: TRBV7-9; cdr3_aa: CASSAPGSGAHNEQFF; cdr3_nt: TGTGCCAGCAGCGCCCCGGGGAGCGGGGCCCACAATGAGCAGTTCTTC
d_call: -; j_call: TRBJ1-1; clone_size: -; v_call: TRBV5-1; cdr3_aa: CASSLGGLRNTEAFF; cdr3_nt: TGCGCCAGCAGCTTGGGCGGCCTGAGGAACACTGAAGCTTTCTTT
d_call: TRBD1; j_call: TRBJ1-2; clone_size: -; v_call: TRBV6-5; cdr3_aa: CASTPIQGASGYTF; cdr3_nt: TGTGCCAGCACCCCTATCCAGGGGGCTTCTGGCTACACCTTC
d_call: -; j_call: TRBJ2-1; clone_size: -; v_call: TRBV28; cdr3_aa: CASSFRGGAWVDEQFF; cdr3_nt: TGTGCCAGCAGTTTCAGGGGGGGGGCCTGGGTGGATGAGCAGTTCTTC
d_call: TRBD2; j_call: TRBJ2-1; clone_size: medium-sized; v_call: TRBV2; cdr3_aa: CASRRLAGAGEQFF; cdr3_nt: TGTGCCAGCCGGAGACTAGCGGGAGCGGGTGAGCAGTTCTTC
d_call: -; j_call: TRBJ2-2; clone_size: -; v_call: TRBV9; cdr3_aa: CASSFLERDTGELFF; cdr3_nt: TGTGCCAGCAGCTTCCTGGAAAGAGACACCGGGGAGCTGTTTTTT
d_call: -; j_call: TRBJ2-1; clone_size: -; v_call: TRBV2; cdr3_aa: CASSAGTYGEQFF; cdr3_nt: TGTGCCAGCAGCGCAGGGACTTACGGTGAGCAGTTCTTC
d_call: -; j_call: TRBJ2-1; clone_size: -; v_call: TRBV4-3; cdr3_aa: CASSQGRGRGNEQFF; cdr3_nt: TGCGCCAGCAGCCAAGGGAGGGGAAGGGGCAATGAGCAGTTCTTC
d_call: -; j_call: TRBJ2-7; clone_size: -; v_call: TRBV10-1; cdr3_aa: CASSESYTGQLTYEQYF; cdr3_nt: TGCGCCAGCAGTGAGTCGTATACAGGGCAATTAACCTACGAGCAGTACTTC
d_call: TRBD1; j_call: TRBJ1-3; clone_size: few; v_call: TRBV7-9; cdr3_aa: CASSPRTGVGNTIYF; cdr3_nt: TGTGCCAGCAGCCCGCGGACAGGGGTGGGAAACACCATATATTTT
d_call: -; j_call: TRBJ1-2; clone_size: -; v_call: TRBV5-6; cdr3_aa: CASSSQRADITYGYTF; cdr3_nt: TGTGCCAGCAGCTCCCAGAGGGCAGACATCACCTATGGCTACACCTTC
d_call: -; j_call: TRBJ2-7; clone_size: -; v_call: TRBV5-1; cdr3_aa: CASSFDRRETHEQYF; cdr3_nt: TGCGCCAGCAGCTTTGACCGTAGGGAGACCCACGAGCAGTACTTC
d_call: -; j_call: TRBJ2-5; clone_size: -; v_call: TRBV19; cdr3_aa: CASRMSSGLKETQYF; cdr3_nt: TGTGCCAGTAGGATGTCAAGCGGACTTAAAGAGACCCAGTACTTC
d_call: -; j_call: TRBJ2-3; clone_size: -; v_call: TRBV9; cdr3_aa: CASSVGLSDTQYF; cdr3_nt: TGTGCCAGCAGCGTGGGACTTTCAGATACGCAGTATTTT
d_call: -; j_call: TRBJ1-1; clone_size: once; v_call: TRBV28; cdr3_aa: CASSSGGDSTEAFF; cdr3_nt: TGTGCCAGCAGTTCAGGCGGGGATAGCACTGAAGCTTTCTTT
d_call: -; j_call: TRBJ2-2; clone_size: -; v_call: TRBV2; cdr3_aa: CASSRASTGELFF; cdr3_nt: TGTGCCAGCTCTCGGGCCAGCACCGGGGAGCTGTTTTTT
d_call: -; j_call: TRBJ1-1; clone_size: once; v_call: TRBV12-2; cdr3_aa: CASRLRPGQEDTEAFF; cdr3_nt: TGTGCAAGTCGCTTACGGCCAGGGCAGGAGGACACTGAAGCTTTCTTT
d_call: -; j_call: TRBJ1-1; clone_size: -; v_call: TRBV6-4; cdr3_aa: CASSSVTVHAEAFF; cdr3_nt: TGTGCCAGCAGTTCGGTCACTGTCCACGCTGAAGCTTTCTTT
d_call: -; j_call: TRBJ2-1; clone_size: -; v_call: TRBV28; cdr3_aa: CASSISYKTGGNEQFF; cdr3_nt: TGTGCCAGCAGTATTTCCTATAAAACAGGAGGCAATGAGCAGTTCTTC
d_call: TRBD1; j_call: TRBJ2-2; clone_size: once; v_call: TRBV27; cdr3_aa: CATEDRAGELFF; cdr3_nt: TGTGCCACGGAGGACAGGGCCGGGGAGCTGTTTTTT
d_call: -; j_call: TRBJ2-5; clone_size: few; v_call: TRBV11-2; cdr3_aa: CASSFQPQETQYF; cdr3_nt: TGTGCCAGCAGCTTCCAGCCCCAAGAGACCCAGTACTTC
d_call: -; j_call: TRBJ2-7; clone_size: -; v_call: TRBV6-1; cdr3_aa: CATISGAEQYF; cdr3_nt: TGTGCCACCATCTCAGGGGCAGAGCAGTACTTC
d_call: -; j_call: TRBJ2-5; clone_size: -; v_call: TRBV2; cdr3_aa: CASILGPIQETQYF; cdr3_nt: TGTGCCAGCATCTTGGGACCTATCCAAGAGACCCAGTACTTC
d_call: TRBD1; j_call: TRBJ1-2; clone_size: -; v_call: TRBV7-6; cdr3_aa: CASSLANTGGTYGYTF; cdr3_nt: TGTGCCAGCAGCTTAGCGAACACAGGGGGCACCTATGGCTACACCTTC
d_call: -; j_call: TRBJ2-7; clone_size: few; v_call: TRBV6-5; cdr3_aa: CATISGAEQYF; cdr3_nt: TGTGCCACCATCTCAGGGGCAGAGCAGTACTTC